A single sample gave rise to the 11 T cell receptor beta chains below, sequenced in a study of CD8+CD57+ T cells in acquired aplastic anemia listed by TCRdb under 2018. Expansion of CD8+CD57+ cells had been shown by flow cytometry in the patients chosen for sequencing. TCRdb lists the instrument as Illumina HiSeq 2000. TCR beta VDJ combination and CDR3 sequence profiling used genomic DNA as the template. In-frame beta chains were kept once TCRdb had trimmed the public reads at Q25 with fastp and called clones with MiXCR. Identical CDR3 protein sequences are pooled into one entry, listed with their most common genes and DNA. This sample holds approximately 150,000 distinct CDR3 sequences; roughly 48% were observed only once. Around 1% of the sample belongs to the ten largest clones. The sample consisted of sorted CD4+, CD8+, or CD8+CD57+ T cells (not recorded which) from PBMCs. All receptors derive from a human donor with aplastic anemia.

The chain is built from TRBV2 and TRBJ2-6, with D perhaps matching TRBD1 (5 bases). This CDR3 contains 15 residues. Germline V gene data show CDR1 as SNHLY and CDR2 as FYNNEI. In nucleotides, the CDR3 is TGTGCATTCGGGCAGGGTTGCTCTGGGGCCAACGTCCTGACTTTC. This encodes CAFGQGCSGANVLTF.

This clonotype came up many times. The chain uses TRBV6-5 and TRBJ1-2; a weak D match, TRBD1 (6 bases). Germline V gives CDR1 MNHEY, CDR2 SVGAGI. Trimming pared 0 bases from V and 4 bases from J, leaving 12 bases between. The CDR3 loop spans 15 amino acids. The CDR3 DNA is TGTGCCAGCAGTTACTCCCAGGGGCGTACCTATGGCTACACCTTC. Translation gives CASSYSQGRTYGYTF.

This clonotype was counted many times. The V and J genes are TRBV7-3 and TRBJ2-1; the D gene is possibly TRBD2 (6 bases). The CDR3 spans 15 residues. Trimming took 3 bases from V and 5 from J, leaving 14 bases between them. Germline CDR1 is SGHTA and CDR2 is FQGTGA. CDR3 residues: CASSFQGAGNNEQFF. The CDR3 DNA sequence: TGTGCCAGCAGCTTCCAAGGGGCGGGGAACAATGAGCAGTTCTTC.

This chain links TRBV11-1 with TRBJ2-1, with 12 positions matching TRBD2. The CDR3 is 17 residues long. Unmatched junction bases numbered 14, after V lost 5 bases and J lost 9 bases. Germline CDR1 and CDR2: SGHAT and FQDESV (reference sequence). DNA of the CDR3: TGTGCCAGCAGCCACACAACCCGACTAGCGGGGGCGGGTGAGCAGTTCTTC. Its translation is CASSHTTRLAGAGEQFF.

This clonotype has just a few counts. This chain joins TRBV7-9 and TRBJ2-5; TRBD2 agrees at 11 bases. The CDR3 has 13 residues. From germline, CDR1 is SEHNR and CDR2 FQNEAQ (reference sequence). With V trimmed by 5 bases and J by 5 bases, 1 base remained unmatched. The CDR3 DNA is TGTGCCAGCAGCAGGACTAGCGGGGAGACCCAGTACTTC. This codes for CASSRTSGETQYF. Filled out from reference TRBV7-9 and TRBJ2-5, the complete variable domain reads DTGVSQNPRHKITKRGQNVTFRCDPISEHNRLYWYRQTLGQGPEFLTYFQNEAQLEKSRLLSDRFSAERPKGSFSTLEIQRTEQGDSAMYLCASSRTSGETQYFGPGTRLLVL.

The V gene is TRBV10-3, the J gene TRBJ2-1; D is ambiguous. In germline, CDR1 is ENHRY, CDR2 SYGVKD. The length of the CDR3 is 14 residues. V dropped 2 bases and J dropped 3 bases, with 8 bases sitting between them. Here the CDR3 reads CAISEGRYYNEQFF. DNA of the CDR3: TGTGCCATCAGTGAGGGTCGCTACTACAATGAGCAGTTCTTC.

This clonotype was detected many times. The chain combines TRBV7-2 with TRBJ1-1; D is unclear. Germline CDR1 and CDR2: SGHTA and FQGNSA. The CDR3 contains 14 residues. Trimming took off 4 bases at V and 6 bases at J, with 15 bases between the two ends. The CDR3: CASSSQWRMAEAFF. In DNA, the CDR3 is TGTGCCAGCAGCTCACAATGGAGGATGGCTGAAGCTTTCTTT.

This chain links TRBV2 with TRBJ1-6; TRBD1 is a possible D gene (6 bases). V was cut by 7 bases and J by 10 bases, with 20 bases left in between. Germline loops: CDR1 SNHLY, CDR2 FYNNEI. CDR3 size: 15 residues. The CDR3 sequence is CASTRRGAGGSPLHF. CDR3 sequence (DNA): TGTGCCAGCACCAGAAGGGGGGCAGGCGGATCACCCCTCCACTTT. The whole variable domain, remainder taken from reference TRBV2 and TRBJ1-6, is EPEVTQTPSHQVTQMGQEVILRCVPISNHLYFYWYRQILGQKVEFLVSFYNNEISEKSEIFDDQFSVERPDGSNFTLKIRSTKLEDSAMYFCASTRRGAGGSPLHFGNGTRLTVT.

The table lists this clonotype with a few counts. The chain links TRBV15 to TRBJ2-5; D is unclear. Trimming stripped 1 base from V and 2 bases from J, with 8 bases between. This CDR3 contains 14 residues. Germline V gene sequence: CDR1 LNHNV, CDR2 YYDKDF (reference sequence). Here the CDR3 reads CATSRGILQETQYF. CDR3 DNA: TGTGCCACCAGCAGAGGGATCCTACAAGAGACCCAGTACTTC.

Ten or more counts support this clonotype. The CDR3 sequence: CATRLRGDWGYTF. The CDR3 DNA reads as TGTGCCACCAGGTTGCGGGGAGACTGGGGCTACACCTTC. The V gene is TRBV24-1, the J gene TRBJ1-2; D gene unclear. The CDR3 is made up of 13 amino acids. V was trimmed by 7 bases and J by 8 bases, leaving 16 bases between them. Germline CDR1 KGHDR, CDR2 SFDVKD.

This rearrangement joins TRBV10-3 to TRBJ2-7, with D possibly being TRBD2 (5 bases). Looked up from germline, CDR1 is ENHRY and CDR2 is SYGVKD. Trimming cost V 6 bases and J 0 bases, with 9 bases left between them. The CDR3 runs to 13 residues. This CDR3 is CAISGLSSYEQYF. Here the CDR3 DNA reads TGTGCCATCAGCGGACTCAGCTCCTACGAGCAGTACTTC.